This TCR beta chain emerged from a study of Ad26.COV2.S vaccination and SARS-CoV-2 variants. Data came from immunoSEQ multiplex PCR; TCRdb stores just in-frame clones and leaves some out. The data show more than 400,000 clones, roughly 90% seen once. Described treatment: around 19 received Ad26.COV2.S at low or high dose, single or two shots; 5 received placebo; per-sample allocation not given. Sampling took place 63 days after the first vaccine or placebo injection. Germline values: CDR1 GTSNPN, CDR2 SVGIG (reference sequence). After removal of 2 bases from V and 13 bases from J, the junction contained 14 bases not matched to a gene. The CDR3 has 14 residues.

This receptor was obtained from a person aged 18-60 years who received the Ad26.COV2.S COVID-19 vaccine or a placebo. The sequencing used peripheral blood, collected in a trial of Ad26.COV2.S vaccine versus placebo. This sequence joins TRBV30 and TRBJ2-5; 9 bases are a match to TRBD2. In DNA, the CDR3 is TGTGCCTGGAGTAGATCGCTAGCGGGGCCTACCTGGTACTTC. This encodes CAWSRSLAGPTWYF.